This entry lists 14 T cell receptor beta chains sequenced from one sample in a study of PD-L1 blockade in urothelial cancer. TCRdb's copy holds only in-frame clones and misses some; the assay was immunoSEQ multiplex PCR. The table includes more than 45,000 clones, approximately 83% detected once. Stated time point: peripheral blood 6 weeks after treatment start. The source was PBMCs, collected around atezolizumab (anti-PD-L1) treatment. Source of these receptors: a man aged 55 to 70 with urothelial cancer.

This clone was picked up one time. The gene calls are TRBV6-6 and TRBJ1-5; TRBD1 matches at 7 bases. The CDR3 is made up of 15 amino acids. Trimming at V came to 7 bases and at J to 3 bases, leaving 9 bases not matched to a gene. The germline CDR1 and CDR2 sequences are MNHNY and SVGAGI (reference sequence). CDR3 nucleotides: TGTGCCAGCACTACAAGGGGGCTACTCAATCAGCCCCAGCATTTT. Translating gives CASTTRGLLNQPQHF.

The genes are TRBV28 and TRBJ2-7; tentative D call: TRBD1 (6 bases). Per the germline V gene, CDR1 is MDHEN and CDR2 is SYDVKM. The CDR3 is 14 amino acids. The ends were cut back, 6 bases at V and 0 bases at J, with 12 bases in the middle. CDR3 coding DNA: TGTGCCAGCAGGAGGGGGACAAGCTCCTACGAGCAGTACTTC. Encoded protein: CASRRGTSSYEQYF.

The chain couples TRBV7-9 to TRBJ2-7; TRBD2 is a possible D gene (6 bases). Germline CDR1 reads SEHNR; CDR2 reads FQNEAQ (reference sequence). Trimming pared 2 bases from V and 0 bases from J, leaving 11 bases between. The CDR3 loop spans 15 amino acids. The CDR3 bases are TGTGCCAGCAGCTTAACCGGGACTGGCTCCTACGAGCAGTACTTC. The encoded protein is CASSLTGTGSYEQYF.

The genes are TRBV18 and TRBJ1-1, with 7 bases lining up with TRBD1. Unmatched junction bases numbered 6, after V lost 4 bases and J lost 4 bases. CDR3 length: 14 residues. CDR1 and CDR2 from the germline V gene are KGHSH and LQKENI. The CDR3 DNA follows: TGTGCCAGCTCACGAGACAGGGAGGCCACTGAAGCTTTCTTT. Translation gives CASSRDREATEAFF.

This rearrangement joins TRBV30 to TRBJ1-5, with no clear D. The V end lost 2 bases, the J end lost 0 bases, and 14 bases lay between the germline ends. This CDR3 spans 16 amino acids. The germline gives CDR1 GTSNPN, CDR2 SVGIG (reference sequence). CDR3 DNA sequence: TGTGCCTGGAGTTGGCCCCGGAGTAGTAGCAATCAGCCCCAGCATTTT. Its protein product is CAWSWPRSSSNQPQHF. Full variable domain (missing parts from reference TRBV30 and TRBJ1-5): SQTIHQWPATLVQPVGSPLSLECTVEGTSNPNLYWYRQAAGRGLQLLFYSVGIGQISSEVPQNLSASRPQDRQFILSSKKLLLSDSGFYLCAWSWPRSSSNQPQHFGDGTRLSIL.

This chain joins TRBV28 and TRBJ2-3; the D gene is possibly TRBD1 (6 bases). CDR1 is MDHEN, CDR2 SYDVKM, per germline. V lost 6 bases and J lost 4, with 14 bases in between. The length of the CDR3 is 14 residues. This CDR3 reads CASRPGVRADTQYF. CDR3 nucleotides: TGTGCCAGCAGGCCAGGGGTGCGGGCAGATACGCAGTATTTT.

The rearrangement joins TRBV4-3 to TRBJ2-7; the D gene is possibly TRBD1 (6 bases). This CDR3 region has 13 residues. The V gene lost 6 bases and the J gene lost 10 bases, with 19 bases spanning the gap. Germline V gene lookup returns CDR1 LGHNA and CDR2 YSLEER. CDR3 protein: CASSQGTTLEQYF. In DNA form, the CDR3 reads TGCGCCAGCAGTCAGGGGACCACCCTCGAACAGTACTTC.

The chain combines TRBV27 with TRBJ2-6; D remains unclear. Trimming removed 6 bases from V and 0 bases from J, with 15 bases in between. CDR1 is MNHEY, CDR2 SMNVEV, per germline (reference sequence). The CDR3 contains 17 residues. The DNA of the CDR3 is TGTGCCAGCAGCCCTAGAGCTTTTACCTCTGGGGCCAACGTCCTGACTTTC. Protein sequence: CASSPRAFTSGANVLTF.

This clone ranks as medium-sized (0.01 to 0.1%). The chain uses TRBV27 and TRBJ1-4, with D uncertain. The CDR3 contains 19 residues. The V gene lost 2 bases and the J gene lost 0 bases, with 19 bases spanning the gap. Germline V CDR1 and CDR2: MNHEY, SMNVEV (reference sequence). The CDR3 loop is CASSLRPAGFDATNEKLFF. As DNA, the CDR3 is TGTGCCAGCAGTTTACGCCCCGCGGGGTTCGACGCAACTAATGAAAAACTGTTTTTT. Full variable domain (outside the CDR3, taken from reference TRBV27 and TRBJ1-4): EAQVTQNPRYLITVTGKKLTVTCSQNMNHEYMSWYRQDPGLGLRQIYYSMNVEVTDKGDVPEGYKVSRKEKRNFPLILESPSPNQTSLYFCASSLRPAGFDATNEKLFFGSGTQLSVL.

This chain uses TRBV7-2 with TRBJ2-7; the match to TRBD1 covers 7 bases. The CDR3 extends over 14 amino acids. V shed 4 bases, J shed 0 bases, and the junction held 3 bases outside the gene matches. The germline CDR1 and CDR2 sequences are SGHTA and FQGNSA. The CDR3 sequence: CASSWDSLSYEQYF. CDR3 sequence (DNA): TGTGCCAGCAGCTGGGACAGCCTCTCCTACGAGCAGTACTTC.

The genes are TRBV9 and TRBJ1-5, with D tentatively TRBD1 (6 bases). The V gene's germline CDR1 is SGDLS and CDR2 YYNGEE. There are 14 residues in the CDR3. Trimming removed 4 bases from V and 6 bases from J, with 14 bases in between. The CDR3 here is CASSPQGGGQPQHF. The CDR3 region has the DNA TGTGCCAGCAGCCCACAGGGCGGCGGTCAGCCCCAGCATTTT.

This sequence joins TRBV18 and TRBJ2-3; D not certain. Germline V gene data show CDR1 as KGHSH and CDR2 as LQKENI. The CDR3 is made up of 14 amino acids. Deletions cut 6 bases from V and 2 bases from J, with 12 bases between. DNA of the CDR3: TGTGCCAGCTCGTCAGGCACGACCACAGATACGCAGTATTTT. Its translation: CASSSGTTTDTQYF. The complete variable domain, with remaining parts taken from reference TRBV18 and TRBJ2-3, reads NAGVMQNPRHLVRRRGQEARLRCSPMKGHSHVYWYRQLPEEGLKFMVYLQKENIIDESGMPKERFSAEFPKEGPSILRIQQVVRGDSAAYFCASSSGTTTDTQYFGPGTRLTVL.

The chain employs TRBV7-2 and TRBJ1-4, with D possibly matching TRBD1 (5 bases). Trimming removed 1 base at V and 0 bases at J, with 12 bases between. This CDR3 is built from 17 residues. The germline gives CDR1 SGHTA, CDR2 FQGNSA. The CDR3 DNA reads TGTGCCAGCAGCTTAGTGGCAGGGTTAACAACTAATGAAAAACTGTTTTTT. Its protein product is CASSLVAGLTTNEKLFF.

The chain links TRBV2 to TRBJ1-1; the D is unclear. Per germline, CDR1 SNHLY and CDR2 FYNNEI. Trimming took 3 bases from V and 2 from J, leaving 7 bases between them. This CDR3 comprises 13 residues. CDR3: CASSELPNTEAFF. The CDR3 region has the DNA TGTGCCAGCAGTGAGCTACCTAACACTGAAGCTTTCTTT.